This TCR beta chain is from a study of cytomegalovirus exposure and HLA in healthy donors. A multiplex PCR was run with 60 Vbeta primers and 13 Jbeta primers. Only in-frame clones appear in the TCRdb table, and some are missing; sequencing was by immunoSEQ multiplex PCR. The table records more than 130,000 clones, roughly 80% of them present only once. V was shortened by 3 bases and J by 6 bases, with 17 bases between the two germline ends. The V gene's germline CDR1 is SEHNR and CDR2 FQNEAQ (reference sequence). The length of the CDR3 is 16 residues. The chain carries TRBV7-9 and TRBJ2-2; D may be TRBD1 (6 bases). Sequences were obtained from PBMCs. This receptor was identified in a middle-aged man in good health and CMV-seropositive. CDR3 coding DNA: TGTGCCAGCAGCTTGACAGGAGTCCCCTATGCCGGGGAGCTGTTTTTT. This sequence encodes CASSLTGVPYAGELFF.